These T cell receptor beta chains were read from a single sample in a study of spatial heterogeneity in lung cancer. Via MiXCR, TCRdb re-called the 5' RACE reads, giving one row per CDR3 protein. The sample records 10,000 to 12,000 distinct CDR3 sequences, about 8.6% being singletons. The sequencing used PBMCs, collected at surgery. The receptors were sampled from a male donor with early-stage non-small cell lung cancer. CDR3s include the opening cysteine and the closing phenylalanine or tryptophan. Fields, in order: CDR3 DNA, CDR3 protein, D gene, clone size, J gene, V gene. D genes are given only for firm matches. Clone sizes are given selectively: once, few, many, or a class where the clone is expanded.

cdr3_nt: TGTGCCAGCAGCTTAGGTCAGCAAAACATTCAGTACTTC
cdr3_aa: CASSLGQQNIQYF
d_call: NA
clone_size: many
j_call: TRBJ2-4
v_call: TRBV7-9

cdr3_nt: TGCGCCAGCAGCCAAGATATGGGGTCTGGGGCCAACGTCCTGACTTTC
cdr3_aa: CASSQDMGSGANVLTF
d_call: NA
clone_size: medium-sized
j_call: TRBJ2-6
v_call: TRBV4-3

cdr3_nt: TGTGCCAGCAGCCCTATCTCCGGGACATCAAAACTCGAGCAGTACTTC
cdr3_aa: CASSPISGTSKLEQYF
d_call: NA
clone_size: many
j_call: TRBJ2-7
v_call: TRBV7-8

cdr3_nt: TGTGCCACCAGCCGAAACAGGGAAGGCCGGCTAAACGAGCAGTACTTC
cdr3_aa: CATSRNREGRLNEQYF
d_call: NA
clone_size: medium-sized
j_call: TRBJ2-7
v_call: TRBV15

cdr3_nt: TGTGCCAGCAGGTCTGGGTTCTGGGGGATCTCCTACGAGCAGTACTTC
cdr3_aa: CASRSGFWGISYEQYF
d_call: NA
clone_size: many
j_call: TRBJ2-7
v_call: TRBV28

cdr3_nt: TGTGCCAGCACCGACCTAGCGGGGGGCTCCTACGAGCAGTACTTC
cdr3_aa: CASTDLAGGSYEQYF
d_call: TRBD2
clone_size: many
j_call: TRBJ2-7
v_call: TRBV19

cdr3_nt: TGTGCCAGCAGTTTAACAGGGTTGGGGCTCCTACGCTACGAGCAGTACTTC
cdr3_aa: CASSLTGLGLLRYEQYF
d_call: NA
clone_size: medium-sized
j_call: TRBJ2-7
v_call: TRBV28

cdr3_nt: TGCGCCAGCAGCCTGCTACTTACCGGGGAGCTGTTTTTT
cdr3_aa: CASSLLLTGELFF
d_call: NA
clone_size: many
j_call: TRBJ2-2
v_call: TRBV5-1

cdr3_nt: TGTGCCAGCAGCTTTGGGACAGCTTCTAACTATGGCTACACCTTC
cdr3_aa: CASSFGTASNYGYTF
d_call: TRBD1
clone_size: medium-sized
j_call: TRBJ1-2
v_call: TRBV12-3/TRBV12-4

cdr3_nt: TGTGCCAGCCTGAACAGGGTTAATCAGCCCCAGCATTTT
cdr3_aa: CASLNRVNQPQHF
d_call: NA
clone_size: NA
j_call: TRBJ1-5
v_call: TRBV28

cdr3_nt: TGTGCCAGCAGTTACCAGTTGTGGCTTCACAATGAGCAGTTCTTC
cdr3_aa: CASSYQLWLHNEQFF
d_call: NA
clone_size: few
j_call: TRBJ2-1
v_call: TRBV6-2/TRBV6-3

cdr3_nt: TGTGCCAGCTCACAAGGACAGGCGGAGACCCAGTACTTC
cdr3_aa: CASSQGQAETQYF
d_call: TRBD1
clone_size: many
j_call: TRBJ2-5
v_call: TRBV18

cdr3_nt: TGCAGTGCCCGCGGTCAGAGTTTCGGGGAGCTGTTTTTT
cdr3_aa: CSARGQSFGELFF
d_call: NA
clone_size: many
j_call: TRBJ2-2
v_call: TRBV20-1

cdr3_nt: TGCGCCAGCAGCCCAGGGACGGCCTGGATGACAGATACGCAGTATTTT
cdr3_aa: CASSPGTAWMTDTQYF
d_call: NA
clone_size: many
j_call: TRBJ2-3
v_call: TRBV5-1

cdr3_nt: TGCAGCGTTGTCGTTAGGGGCAACACTGAAGCTTTCTTT
cdr3_aa: CSVVVRGNTEAFF
d_call: NA
clone_size: NA
j_call: TRBJ1-1
v_call: TRBV29-1

cdr3_nt: TGTGCCAGCAGCTTGGGAGATAACACTGAAGCTTTCTTT
cdr3_aa: CASSLGDNTEAFF
d_call: NA
clone_size: many
j_call: TRBJ1-1
v_call: TRBV7-8

cdr3_nt: TGCGCCAGCAGCTTGGGGCCTCGGGCCAAAAACATTCAGTACTTC
cdr3_aa: CASSLGPRAKNIQYF
d_call: NA
clone_size: medium-sized
j_call: TRBJ2-4
v_call: TRBV5-1

cdr3_nt: TGTGCTAGTGGTTCCGGTTCCCCCAGCACAGATACGCAGTATTTT
cdr3_aa: CASGSGSPSTDTQYF
d_call: NA
clone_size: many
j_call: TRBJ2-3
v_call: TRBV12-5

cdr3_nt: TGTGCCAGCAGTTTTGGGACCTGGGACTACGAGCAGTACTTC
cdr3_aa: CASSFGTWDYEQYF
d_call: NA
clone_size: many
j_call: TRBJ2-7
v_call: TRBV7-2

cdr3_nt: TGTGCCAGCAGCTTAGGCCCTGAGCAGTTCTTT
cdr3_aa: CASSLGPEQFF
d_call: NA
clone_size: once
j_call: TRBJ2-1
v_call: TRBV11-2

cdr3_nt: TGTGCAGCGTCACGGGGCAGCACAGATACGCAGTATTTT
cdr3_aa: CAASRGSTDTQYF
d_call: NA
clone_size: many
j_call: TRBJ2-3
v_call: TRBV19

cdr3_nt: TGTGCCAGCAGTTTACAGACGCGACAGCCTTTAGCCAAAAACATTCAGTACTTC
cdr3_aa: CASSLQTRQPLAKNIQYF
d_call: NA
clone_size: many
j_call: TRBJ2-4
v_call: TRBV27

cdr3_nt: TGTGCCAGCAGAACTACTAGCGGGGGGGTCACAGATACGCAGTATTTT
cdr3_aa: CASRTTSGGVTDTQYF
d_call: TRBD2
clone_size: many
j_call: TRBJ2-3
v_call: TRBV5-6

cdr3_nt: TGTGCCAGCAGAATGGACAGGGTCAATGAGCAGTTCTTC
cdr3_aa: CASRMDRVNEQFF
d_call: TRBD1
clone_size: many
j_call: TRBJ2-1
v_call: TRBV6-2/TRBV6-3

cdr3_nt: TGTGCCAGCAGCTTCGAGGACAGGGTGAACACCGGGGAGCTGTTTTTT
cdr3_aa: CASSFEDRVNTGELFF
d_call: TRBD1
clone_size: medium-sized
j_call: TRBJ2-2
v_call: TRBV28

cdr3_nt: TGTGCCAGCAGCTTAGTGGGTGACTTATCCTACGAGCAGTACTTC
cdr3_aa: CASSLVGDLSYEQYF
d_call: NA
clone_size: many
j_call: TRBJ2-7
v_call: TRBV11-2

cdr3_nt: TGCGCCAGCAGCCAAGGACAGGGGTCCTACAATGAGCAGTTCTTC
cdr3_aa: CASSQGQGSYNEQFF
d_call: TRBD1
clone_size: medium-sized
j_call: TRBJ2-1
v_call: TRBV5-1

cdr3_nt: TGTGCCTGGAGAAGGGGCAGGGGGTTCTATGGCTACACCTTC
cdr3_aa: CAWRRGRGFYGYTF
d_call: TRBD1
clone_size: NA
j_call: TRBJ1-2
v_call: TRBV30

cdr3_nt: TGTGCCAGTAGTCCCGGGACAGGCGGATACGAGCAGTACTTC
cdr3_aa: CASSPGTGGYEQYF
d_call: TRBD1
clone_size: many
j_call: TRBJ2-7
v_call: TRBV19

cdr3_nt: TGTGCCAGCAGCTTACATAGACAGGGGGCGACTGAAGCTTTCTTT
cdr3_aa: CASSLHRQGATEAFF
d_call: TRBD1
clone_size: many
j_call: TRBJ1-1
v_call: TRBV6-2/TRBV6-3

cdr3_nt: TGTGCCAGCATTGACCGGAGCTCTGGAAACACCATATATTTT
cdr3_aa: CASIDRSSGNTIYF
d_call: NA
clone_size: NA
j_call: TRBJ1-3
v_call: TRBV28

cdr3_nt: TGTGCCAGCAGCCAAGAAAGAGTCCAAGAGACCCAGTACTTC
cdr3_aa: CASSQERVQETQYF
d_call: NA
clone_size: many
j_call: TRBJ2-5
v_call: TRBV14

cdr3_nt: TGCAGCGTTACTAGGGGGGGGGCCGCTAATGAAAAACTGTTTTTT
cdr3_aa: CSVTRGGAANEKLFF
d_call: NA
clone_size: many
j_call: TRBJ1-4
v_call: TRBV29-1

cdr3_nt: TGCAGTGCTAAGACCTTACGGGATCCGAACTCCTACAATGAGCAGTTCTTC
cdr3_aa: CSAKTLRDPNSYNEQFF
d_call: NA
clone_size: NA
j_call: TRBJ2-1
v_call: TRBV20-1

cdr3_nt: TGTGCCACCAGCGACAGGAACCAAGAGACCCAGTACTTC
cdr3_aa: CATSDRNQETQYF
d_call: NA
clone_size: medium-sized
j_call: TRBJ2-5
v_call: TRBV15

cdr3_nt: TGCAGTGCTACTCAGGGGCGGGGCACTGAAGCTTTCTTT
cdr3_aa: CSATQGRGTEAFF
d_call: NA
clone_size: many
j_call: TRBJ1-1
v_call: TRBV20-1